Detailed here is one TCR beta chain. Clones were sequenced by immunoSEQ multiplex PCR, and TCRdb holds only the in-frame ones, with some missing. Among around 190,000 clones listed, roughly 83% were seen once. The data originate from a study of blood T cell repertoires in COVID-19. Study information: Sources were T cells, B-cell-depleted T cells, or PBMCs; the material itself was cDNA or gDNA.

Trimming took off 4 bases at V and 6 bases at J, with 13 bases between the two ends. The CDR3 length is 14 residues. Germline loops: CDR1 SGDLS, CDR2 YYNGEE. The sample consisted of peripheral blood. The rearrangement joins TRBV9 to TRBJ2-2; D call uncertain. The sequence came from a human donor in a cohort sampled during active COVID-19. CDR3 loop: CASSPPPPAGELFF. The CDR3 bases are TGTGCCAGCAGCCCTCCTCCCCCTGCCGGGGAGCTGTTTTTT.